The 23 T cell receptor beta chains reported below all come from one sample, sequenced in a study of OX40 agonist ivuxolimab in advanced cancers. Receptor amplification or capture employed the immunoSEQ multiplex PCR assay. Held by TCRdb, this immuneACCESS table contains in-frame sequences only and omits some clones. Under half of the omission traces to an unresolved V gene where checked; the cause of the rest is unknown. This sample holds more than 80,000 clones; around 88% were observed only once. The leading ten clones occupy about 1.3% of the sample. This specimen consisted of CD4+ or CD8+ T cells sorted from blood, obtained in a trial of the OX40 agonist ivuxolimab. Source of these receptors: an adult with an advanced solid tumor such as melanoma, head and neck, liver or kidney cancer.

The J gene is TRBJ1-4, the V gene TRBV9, with D tentatively TRBD1 (6 bases). Germline CDR1 and CDR2: SGDLS and YYNGEE. The CDR3 sequence is 14 residues long. V lost 0 bases and J 10 bases, leaving 13 bases between the germline ends. DNA of the CDR3: TGTGCCAGCAGCGTAGGGCAGGGGTCCGTAAAACTGTTTTTT. As protein: CASSVGQGSVKLFF.

V and J are TRBV7-8 and TRBJ2-6; no definite D call. V was clipped by 4 bases and J by 4 bases, with 14 bases between them. The CDR3 length is 16 residues. Per germline, CDR1 SGHVS and CDR2 FQNEAQ. CDR3 DNA: TGTGCCAGCAGCTGGTCCCCGGTCCTCGGGGCCAACGTCCTGACTTTC. Translation: CASSWSPVLGANVLTF.

This CDR3 reads CASSEARGGQPQHF. DNA of the CDR3: TGTGCCAGCAGTGAAGCCAGGGGCGGACAGCCCCAGCATTTT. The rearrangement links TRBV6-1 to TRBJ1-5; TRBD1 might be the D (6 bases). This CDR3 has 14 amino acids. Trimming cost V 0 bases and J 7 bases, with 10 bases left between them. Per germline, CDR1 MNHNS and CDR2 SASEGT.

The chain employs TRBV5-1 and TRBJ1-4, with 7 bases identical to TRBD1. This CDR3 region has 15 residues. Germline V gives CDR1 SGHRS, CDR2 YFSETQ. The V and J ends lost 3 bases and 3 bases, in that order; junction bases with no gene match: 5. The CDR3 bases are TGCGCCAGCAGCTGGTTGACAGGGCCTAATGAAAAACTGTTTTTT. It codes for CASSWLTGPNEKLFF. The full variable domain, with the rest looked up from reference TRBV5-1 and TRBJ1-4, is KAGVTQTPRYLIKTRGQQVTLSCSPISGHRSVSWYQQTPGQGLQFLFEYFSETQRNKGNFPGRFSGRQFSNSRSEMNVSTLELGDSALYLCASSWLTGPNEKLFFGSGTQLSVL.

V is TRBV5-8 and J is TRBJ2-5; 11 bases agree with TRBD2. V shed 4 bases and J 5 bases; nucleotides not matched to a gene: 1. The length of the CDR3 is 13 residues. Germline lookup yields CDR1 SGHTS and CDR2 YDEGEE. The CDR3 bases are TGTGCCAGCAGCCTAGCGGGAGGCGAGACCCAGTACTTC. Its protein product is CASSLAGGETQYF.

The V and J genes are TRBV28 and TRBJ1-2, with D possibly being TRBD1 (5 bases). Trimming took off 6 bases at V and 5 bases at J, with 10 bases between the two ends. This CDR3 is 12 amino acids long. Germline assignment: CDR1 MDHEN and CDR2 SYDVKM. This chain's CDR3 is CASSLGGYGYTF. The CDR3, as DNA: TGTGCCAGCAGCCTGGGGGGGTATGGCTACACCTTC.

This chain connects TRBV9 to TRBJ2-1, with TRBD2 matching 7 bases. CDR3 length equals 15 residues. Germline V gene data show CDR1 as SGDLS and CDR2 as YYNGEE. The junction had 4 bases not matched to a gene; V was cut back by 4 bases and J by 0 bases. The CDR3 region is CASSSRLASYNEQFF. The CDR3 region has the DNA TGTGCCAGCAGCTCCCGACTAGCCTCCTACAATGAGCAGTTCTTC.

The gene calls are TRBV7-8 and TRBJ1-5; D is uncertain. Germline V gene sequence: CDR1 SGHVS, CDR2 FQNEAQ. The V and J ends lost 5 bases and 0 bases respectively, with 11 bases between them. This CDR3 region has 15 residues. The CDR3 here is CASSRNVYSNQPQHF. Here the CDR3 DNA reads TGTGCCAGCAGCCGAAACGTGTATAGCAATCAGCCCCAGCATTTT.

This chain connects TRBV28 to TRBJ2-7; possibly TRBD1 for D (6 bases). The CDR3 has 16 residues. Trimming took 8 bases from V and 4 from J, leaving 24 bases between them. CDR1 MDHEN and CDR2 SYDVKM come from the germline V gene. The CDR3 sequence is CASAQKNGDIWYEQYF. The CDR3 DNA reads as TGTGCCAGCGCCCAGAAGAATGGGGACATTTGGTACGAGCAGTACTTC.

The chain combines TRBV6-6 with TRBJ1-6; 8 nucleotides match TRBD1. The ends lost 6 bases at V and 10 bases at J; junction bases unmatched: 8. In germline, CDR1 is MNHNY, CDR2 SVGAGI (reference sequence). CDR3 length: 14 residues. This CDR3 reads CASSVTGGKSPLHF. CDR3 nucleotides: TGTGCCAGCAGCGTTACAGGGGGTAAATCACCCCTCCACTTT.

The chain couples TRBV5-4 to TRBJ2-7, with 8 positions matching TRBD2. J gave up 3 bases and V 3 bases, and 17 bases lay outside the gene matches. The CDR3 totals 18 residues. Germline loops: CDR1 SGHNT, CDR2 YYREEE (reference sequence). The CDR3, as DNA: TGTGCCAGCAGCTCACTATATCGAGCGGGAGTTCAGAACTACGAGCAGTACTTC. This encodes CASSSLYRAGVQNYEQYF.

The rearrangement uses TRBV4-2 and TRBJ2-2, with D possibly being TRBD1 or TRBD2 (5 bases each). CDR3 length: 16 amino acids. The V gene's germline CDR1 is LGHNA and CDR2 YNFKEQ. The germline V and J ends were trimmed by 0 bases and 6 bases, with 14 bases remaining between them. CDR3 sequence: CASSQESRAGAGELFF. CDR3 nucleotides: TGTGCCAGCAGCCAAGAGTCCAGGGCGGGCGCCGGGGAGCTGTTTTTT.

This clone was observed once. The chain recombines TRBV27 with TRBJ1-5, with 9 bases identical to TRBD1. This CDR3 is built from 16 residues. Per germline, CDR1 MNHEY and CDR2 SMNVEV (reference sequence). V was pared by 2 bases and J by 1 base, with 3 bases of the junction left unmatched. CDR3 region: CASSLAGQGSNQPQHF. The DNA for the CDR3 is TGTGCCAGCAGTTTAGCGGGACAGGGAAGCAATCAGCCCCAGCATTTT.

The rearrangement links TRBV7-2 to TRBJ2-3; a possible D gene is TRBD2 (7 bases). In germline, CDR1 is SGHTA, CDR2 FQGNSA. CDR3 length: 16 residues. The ends were cut back, 3 bases at V and 2 bases at J, with 15 bases in the middle. CDR3 DNA sequence: TGTGCCAGCAGCTTGTTCCGGGGGGCAAACACAGATACGCAGTATTTT. Its protein is CASSLFRGANTDTQYF.

This clone was seen a handful of times. The chain links TRBV5-8 to TRBJ1-1; D gene uncertain. Germline V lookup: CDR1 SGHTS, CDR2 YDEGEE. The CDR3 is 12 amino acids. V lost 0 bases and J 5 bases, leaving 5 bases between the germline ends. This CDR3 is CASSLVATEAFF. DNA of the CDR3: TGTGCCAGCAGCTTGGTGGCGACTGAAGCTTTCTTT.

This chain joins TRBV7-3 and TRBJ2-2; unclear D gene. Germline CDR1 reads SGHTA; CDR2 reads FQGTGA. The CDR3 is made up of 15 amino acids. Trimming pared 0 bases from V and 3 bases from J, leaving 8 bases between. CDR3 protein: CASSLTRGYTGELFF. The CDR3 DNA reads TGTGCCAGCAGCTTAACGAGAGGTTACACCGGGGAGCTGTTTTTT. Based on the CDR3 plus reference TRBV7-3 and TRBJ2-2, the full variable domain is GAGVSQTPSNKVTEKGKYVELRCDPISGHTALYWYRQSLGQGPEFLIYFQGTGAADDSGLPNDRFFAVRPEGSVSTLKIQRTERGDSAVYLCASSLTRGYTGELFFGEGSRLTVL.

The gene calls are TRBV29-1 and TRBJ2-7; 8 nucleotides align to TRBD2. The CDR3 is made up of 12 amino acids. Looked up from germline, CDR1 is SQVTM and CDR2 is ANQGSEA. The ends lost 3 bases at V and 5 bases at J; junction bases unmatched: 3. This CDR3 reads CSVDSGDDEQYF. In nucleotides, the CDR3 is TGCAGCGTTGATAGCGGGGACGACGAGCAGTACTTC.

CDR3 region: CASSQGLTYEQYF. Written as DNA, the CDR3 is TGTGCCAGCAGCCAAGGACTCACCTACGAGCAGTACTTC. The chain carries TRBV14 and TRBJ2-7; D is ambiguous. Trimming cost V 1 base and J 2 bases, with 6 bases left between them. In germline, CDR1 is SGHDN, CDR2 FVKESK. This CDR3 spans 13 amino acids.

J is TRBJ2-1 and V is TRBV5-6, with 14 bases lining up with TRBD2. Looked up from germline, CDR1 is SGHDT and CDR2 is YYEEEE. This CDR3 is built from 16 residues. Losses at the gene ends were 2 bases for V and 7 bases for J; bases not matched to a gene: 5. The CDR3 reads CASSFPTSGGVNEQFF. The CDR3 DNA sequence: TGTGCCAGCAGCTTCCCGACTAGCGGGGGGGTAAATGAGCAGTTCTTC.

The genes are TRBV10-3 and TRBJ2-5; 8 nucleotides align to TRBD2. Germline loops: CDR1 ENHRY, CDR2 SYGVKD. There are 13 residues in the CDR3. With V trimmed by 6 bases and J by 6 bases, 6 bases remained unmatched. The CDR3 sequence is CAIRGTREKTQYF. CDR3 nucleotides: TGTGCCATCAGGGGGACTAGGGAAAAGACCCAGTACTTC.

The CDR3 sequence is CASRNSGANVLTF. The CDR3, as DNA: TGTGCCAGCAGAAACTCTGGGGCCAACGTCCTGACTTTC. V usage is TRBV27 and J usage is TRBJ2-6; unclear D gene. The CDR3 is 13 residues long. Germline V CDR1 and CDR2: MNHEY, SMNVEV (reference sequence). Trimming cost V 6 bases and J 0 bases, with 3 bases left between them.

V usage is TRBV7-8 and J usage is TRBJ2-7; D is perhaps TRBD1 or TRBD2 (5 bases each). Looked up from germline, CDR1 is SGHVS and CDR2 is FQNEAQ. V lost 4 bases and J lost 3, with 16 bases in between. This CDR3 region has 15 residues. CDR3 sequence reads: CASSSSLGASYEQYF. The CDR3 region has the DNA TGTGCCAGCAGCTCCTCACTAGGGGCCAGCTACGAGCAGTACTTC.

This chain connects TRBV19 to TRBJ2-7; 7 nucleotides agree with TRBD2. J lost 6 bases, V lost 8 bases, and 4 bases had no gene match. The CDR3 contains 11 residues. Germline V CDR1 and CDR2: LNHDA, SQIVND (reference sequence). Written as DNA, the CDR3 is TGTGCCAGTCGCTCGGGGGGCGAGCAGTACTTC. Its protein is CASRSGGEQYF.